This TCR beta chain derives from a study of blood T cell repertoires in COVID-19 (dated by TCRdb to 2018 to 2020). Some background on the complete study: Collaborator samples came from the United States, Italy and Spain and covered acute and convalescent phases of COVID-19. The material from the prospective study consisted of cDNA or gDNA derived from T cells, B-cell-depleted T cells, or PBMCs. Deeply sampled blood TCRbeta repertoires from subjects exposed to, actively infected with, or recovered from COVID-19 were included in the dataset. The repertoires were made available in a free public database intended to serve as a resource for research on the immune response to SARS-CoV-2. The samples were drawn from the first 160 participants of the ongoing ImmuneRACE study and from roughly 1,300 subjects provided by 6 global collaborators. The sample metadata nearly always contained a de-identified subject ID, COVID-19 status, age in years and sex. HLA class I and class II types, where available, came from metadata supplied by the sample provider rather than from assay-based typing. Broader findings and caveats from the paper: The amount of clinical and demographic metadata varied by source and participant and was provided uncurated.

As concerns this clone: This receptor's antigen is unknown. Within one base of it there is no much larger clone, and no base qualities were kept.

Whole blood was collected in K2EDTA tubes by collaborating institutions according to the institutions' own protocols. For TCRbeta analysis, collaborators shipped samples in one of three forms: frozen whole blood, isolated PBMCs, or DNA extracted from either of those sample types. TCRbeta CDR3 regions were amplified from genomic DNA by means of the immunoSEQ Assay, a bias-controlled multiplex PCR. In the authors' own workflow: The number of nucleated cells in each sample was estimated by amplification of reference gene primers within the assay. To quantify the absolute abundance of each unique TCRbeta CDR3 rearrangement, sequence reads were collapsed and filtered. For each sample, productive Simpson clonality was calculated as the square root of Simpson's diversity index across productive rearrangements. TCRdb mirrors the immuneACCESS table, restricted to in-frame sequences. Some clones are absent from its copies; in checked studies, under half trace to an unresolved V gene, and the reason for the others is unknown. D and trimming come from the DNA, and the V and J calls and clone size come from that table. Present in this sample are about 83,000 clones, around 80% of which were seen just once. 15% to 19% of the sample rests with the top ten.

From cysteine to phenylalanine, the CDR3 is 15 amino acids long. Just CDR3 DNA is preserved here, 45 bases in frame from base 1. The germline V gene supplies CDR1 SGHTA and CDR2 FQGTGA. V ends up 6 bases short and J 3 bases short, with an unmatched junction base count of 11. The sequence was obtained from a woman older than 75 with acute or convalescent COVID-19. The V and J segments used are TRBV7-3 and TRBJ2-7; 7 nucleotides in the junction match TRBD1. The sequenced material came from peripheral blood. The CDR3 has the sequence CASREHQGESYEQYF. The DNA reads as follows: TGTGCCAGCAGAGAACATCAGGGGGAGAGCTACGAGCAGTACTTC.